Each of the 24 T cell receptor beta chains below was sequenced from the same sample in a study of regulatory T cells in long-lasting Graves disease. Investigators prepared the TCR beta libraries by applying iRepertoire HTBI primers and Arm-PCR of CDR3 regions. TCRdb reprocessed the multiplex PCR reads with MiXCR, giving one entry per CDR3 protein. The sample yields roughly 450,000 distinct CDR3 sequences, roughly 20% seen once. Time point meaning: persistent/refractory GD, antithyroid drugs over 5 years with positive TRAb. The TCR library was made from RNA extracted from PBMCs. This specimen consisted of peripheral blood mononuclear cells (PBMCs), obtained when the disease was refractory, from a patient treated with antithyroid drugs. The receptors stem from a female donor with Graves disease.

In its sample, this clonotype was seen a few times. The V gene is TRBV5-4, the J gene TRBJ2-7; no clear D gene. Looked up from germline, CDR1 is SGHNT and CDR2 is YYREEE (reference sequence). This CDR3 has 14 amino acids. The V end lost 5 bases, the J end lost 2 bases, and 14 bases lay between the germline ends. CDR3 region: CASSQTAFAYEQYF. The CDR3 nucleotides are TGTGCCAGCAGTCAAACCGCATTCGCCTACGAGCAGTACTTC.

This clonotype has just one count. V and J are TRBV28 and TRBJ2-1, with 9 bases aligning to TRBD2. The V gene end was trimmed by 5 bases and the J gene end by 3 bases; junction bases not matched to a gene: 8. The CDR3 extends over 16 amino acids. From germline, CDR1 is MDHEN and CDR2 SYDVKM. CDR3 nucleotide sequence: TGTGCCAGCAGTCGACCGGGACTAGCTTTCTACAATGAGCAGTTCTTC. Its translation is CASSRPGLAFYNEQFF. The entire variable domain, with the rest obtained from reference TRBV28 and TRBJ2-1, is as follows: DVKVTQSSRYLVKRTGEKVFLECVQDMDHENMFWYRQDPGLGLRLIYFSYDVKMKEKGDIPEGYSVSREKKERFSLILESASTNQTSMYLCASSRPGLAFYNEQFFGPGTRLTVL.

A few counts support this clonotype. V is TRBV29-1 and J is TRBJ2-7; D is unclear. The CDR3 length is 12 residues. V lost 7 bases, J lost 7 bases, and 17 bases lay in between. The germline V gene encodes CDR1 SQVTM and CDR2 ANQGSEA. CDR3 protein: CSGWEAMGEQYF. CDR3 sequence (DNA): TGCAGCGGGTGGGAAGCCATGGGAGAGCAGTACTTC.

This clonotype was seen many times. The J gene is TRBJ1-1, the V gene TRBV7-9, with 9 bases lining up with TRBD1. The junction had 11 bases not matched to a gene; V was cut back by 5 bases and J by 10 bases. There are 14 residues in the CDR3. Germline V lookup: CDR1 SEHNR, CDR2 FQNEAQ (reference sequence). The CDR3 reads CASSVTGQGGVAFF. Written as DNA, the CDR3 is TGTGCCAGCAGCGTGACGGGACAGGGTGGGGTAGCTTTCTTT.

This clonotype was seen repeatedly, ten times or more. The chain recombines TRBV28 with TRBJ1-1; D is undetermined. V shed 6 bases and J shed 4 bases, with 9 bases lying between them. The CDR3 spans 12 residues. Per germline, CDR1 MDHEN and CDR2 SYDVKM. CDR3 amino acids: CASSPPGTEAFF. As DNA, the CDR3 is TGTGCCAGCAGCCCCCCTGGCACTGAAGCTTTCTTT.

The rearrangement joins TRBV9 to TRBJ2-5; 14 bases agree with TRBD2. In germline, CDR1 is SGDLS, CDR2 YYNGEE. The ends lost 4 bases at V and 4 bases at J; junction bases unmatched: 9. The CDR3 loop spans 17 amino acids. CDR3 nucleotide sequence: TGTGCCAGCAGCCCCAGACTAGCGGGAGGGGAAGCAGAGACCCAGTACTTC. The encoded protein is CASSPRLAGGEAETQYF.

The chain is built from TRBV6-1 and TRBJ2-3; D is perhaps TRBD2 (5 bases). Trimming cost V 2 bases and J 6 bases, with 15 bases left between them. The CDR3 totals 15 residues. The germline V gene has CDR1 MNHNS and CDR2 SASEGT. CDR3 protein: CASSERALLGDTQYF. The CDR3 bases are TGTGCCAGCAGTGAAAGAGCCCTACTAGGGGATACGCAGTATTTT.

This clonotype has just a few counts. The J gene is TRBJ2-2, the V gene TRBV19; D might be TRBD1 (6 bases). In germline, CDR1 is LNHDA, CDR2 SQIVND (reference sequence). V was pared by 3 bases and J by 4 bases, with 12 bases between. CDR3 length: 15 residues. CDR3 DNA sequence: TGTGCCAGTAGTATCCAGGGGTTCGGCACCGGGGAGCTGTTTTTT. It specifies CASSIQGFGTGELFF.

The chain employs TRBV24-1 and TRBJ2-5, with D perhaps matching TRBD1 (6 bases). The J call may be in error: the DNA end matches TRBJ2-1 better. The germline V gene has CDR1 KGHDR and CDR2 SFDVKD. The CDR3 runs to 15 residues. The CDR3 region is CATSDFGRGDNEQFF. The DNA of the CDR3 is TGTGCCACCAGTGATTTTGGCAGGGGAGACAATGAGCAGTTCTTC.

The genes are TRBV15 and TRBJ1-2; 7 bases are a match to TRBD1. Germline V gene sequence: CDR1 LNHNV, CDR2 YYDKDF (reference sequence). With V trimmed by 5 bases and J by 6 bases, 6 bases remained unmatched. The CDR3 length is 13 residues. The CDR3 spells CATSVRTGDGYTF. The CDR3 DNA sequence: TGTGCCACCAGCGTTCGAACAGGGGATGGCTACACCTTC.

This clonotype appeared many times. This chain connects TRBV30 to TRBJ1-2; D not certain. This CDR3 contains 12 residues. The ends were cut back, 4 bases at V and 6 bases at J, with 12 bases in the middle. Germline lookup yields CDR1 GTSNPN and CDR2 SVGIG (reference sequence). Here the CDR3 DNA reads TGTGCCTGGATGGGTTGGCGCGATGGCTACACCTTC. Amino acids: CAWMGWRDGYTF.

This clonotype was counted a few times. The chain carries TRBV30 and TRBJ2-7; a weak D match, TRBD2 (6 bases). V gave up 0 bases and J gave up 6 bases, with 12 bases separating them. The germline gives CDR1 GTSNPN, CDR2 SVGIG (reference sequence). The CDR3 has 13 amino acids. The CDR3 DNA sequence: TGTGCCTGGAGTGTAGGAGGGATGGTCGAGCAGTACTTC. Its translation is CAWSVGGMVEQYF.

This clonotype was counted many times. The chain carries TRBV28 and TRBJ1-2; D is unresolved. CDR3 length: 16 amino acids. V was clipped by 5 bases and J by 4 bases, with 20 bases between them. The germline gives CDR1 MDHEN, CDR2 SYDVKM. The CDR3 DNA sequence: TGTGCCAGCAGTCCAGATCTGGATGGGGAGTCCTATGGCTACACCTTC. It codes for CASSPDLDGESYGYTF.

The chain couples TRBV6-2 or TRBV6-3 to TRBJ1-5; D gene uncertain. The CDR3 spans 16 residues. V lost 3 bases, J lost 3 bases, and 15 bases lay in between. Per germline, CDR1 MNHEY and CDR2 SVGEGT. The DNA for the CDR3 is TGTGCCAGCAGTTATCGTGGAGGGAAATTCAATCAGCCCCAGCATTTT. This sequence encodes CASSYRGGKFNQPQHF.

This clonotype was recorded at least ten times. CDR3 DNA sequence: TGTGCCAGCAGTGAAAGAGGGACGTCTGAAGCTTTCTTT. It specifies CASSERGTSEAFF. The V call is TRBV6-1, the J call TRBJ1-1; tentatively, D is TRBD1 (5 bases). Trimming left V 2 bases short and J 6 bases short, with 10 bases between. CDR1 and CDR2 from the germline V gene are MNHNS and SASEGT. This CDR3 has 13 amino acids.

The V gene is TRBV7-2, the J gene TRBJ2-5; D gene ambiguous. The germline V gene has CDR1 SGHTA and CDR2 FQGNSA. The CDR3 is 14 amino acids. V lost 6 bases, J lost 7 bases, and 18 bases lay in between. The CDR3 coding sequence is TGTGCCAGCAGTTCCCAGGCCGGGTCAGGGACCCAGTACTTC. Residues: CASSSQAGSGTQYF.

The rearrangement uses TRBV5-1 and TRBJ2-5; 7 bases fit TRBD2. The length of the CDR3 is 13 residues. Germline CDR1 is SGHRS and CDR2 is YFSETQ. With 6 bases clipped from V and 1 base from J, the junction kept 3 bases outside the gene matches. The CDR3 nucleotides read TGCGCCAGCACTAGCGGACCCCAAGAGACCCAGTACTTC. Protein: CASTSGPQETQYF.

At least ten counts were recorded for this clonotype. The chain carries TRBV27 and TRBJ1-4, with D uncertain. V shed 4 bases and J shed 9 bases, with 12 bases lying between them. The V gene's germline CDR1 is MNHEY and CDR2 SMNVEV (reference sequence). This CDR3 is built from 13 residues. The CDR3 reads CASSSSGNQKLFF. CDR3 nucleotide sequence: TGTGCCAGCAGTTCCTCGGGGAACCAAAAACTGTTTTTT.

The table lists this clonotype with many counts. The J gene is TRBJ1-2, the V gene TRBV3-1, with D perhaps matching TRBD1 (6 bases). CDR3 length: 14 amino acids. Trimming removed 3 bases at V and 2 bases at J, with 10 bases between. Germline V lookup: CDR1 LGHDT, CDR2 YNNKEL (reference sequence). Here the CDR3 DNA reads TGTGCCAGCAGCCAGGGACACTCGAACTATGGCTACACCTTC. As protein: CASSQGHSNYGYTF.

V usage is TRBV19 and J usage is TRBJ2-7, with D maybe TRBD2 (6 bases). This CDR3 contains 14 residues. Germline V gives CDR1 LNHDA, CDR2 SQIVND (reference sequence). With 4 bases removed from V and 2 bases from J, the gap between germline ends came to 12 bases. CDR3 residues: CASSTGDGPYEQYF. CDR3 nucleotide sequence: TGTGCCAGTAGTACGGGGGACGGCCCCTACGAGCAGTACTTC.

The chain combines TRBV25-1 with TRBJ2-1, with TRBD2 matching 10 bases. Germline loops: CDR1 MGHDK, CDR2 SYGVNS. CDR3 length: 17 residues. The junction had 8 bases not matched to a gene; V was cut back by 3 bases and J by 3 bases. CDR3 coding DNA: TGTGCCAGCAGTGATCGGGCTAGCGGGAGTGTCTACAATGAGCAGTTCTTC. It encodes CASSDRASGSVYNEQFF. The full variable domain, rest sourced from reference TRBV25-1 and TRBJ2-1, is EADIYQTPRYLVIGTGKKITLECSQTMGHDKMYWYQQDPGMELHLIHYSYGVNSTEKGDLSSESTVSRIRTEHFPLTLESARPSHTSQYLCASSDRASGSVYNEQFFGPGTRLTVL.

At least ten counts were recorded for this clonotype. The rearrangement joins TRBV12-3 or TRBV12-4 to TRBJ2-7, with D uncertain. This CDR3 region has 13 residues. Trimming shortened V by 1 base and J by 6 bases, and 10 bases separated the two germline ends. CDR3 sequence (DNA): TGTGCCAGCAGTTTAGGGGTCGTGGCCGAGCAGTACTTC. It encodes CASSLGVVAEQYF.

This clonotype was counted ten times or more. The CDR3 coding sequence is TGTGCCAGCAGCTTAGATCACGGCACCCAAGAGACCCAGTACTTC. Translated: CASSLDHGTQETQYF. The rearrangement uses TRBV11-2 and TRBJ2-5; D is undetermined. Deletions cut 0 bases from V and 1 base from J, with 9 bases between. The CDR3 runs to 15 residues. Germline CDR1 is SGHAT and CDR2 is FQNNGV.

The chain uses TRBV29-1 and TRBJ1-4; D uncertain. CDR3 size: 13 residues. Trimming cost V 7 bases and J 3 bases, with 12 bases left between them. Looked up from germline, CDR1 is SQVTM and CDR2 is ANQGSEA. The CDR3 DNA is TGCAGCGCCGCGGGCGCCTCTAATGAAAAACTGTTTTTT. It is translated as CSAAGASNEKLFF.